Here is one T cell receptor beta chain with its context. Germline CDR1 and CDR2: SGHRS and YFSETQ. Trimming at V came to 3 bases and at J to 0 bases, leaving 5 bases not matched to a gene. The CDR3 is 16 amino acids. The data are from a study of human T cells and chemical hapten exposure. TCRdb called the RACE reads again in MiXCR, with one record for every CDR3 protein. The data show some 190,000 distinct CDR3 sequences, around 22% seen once. Time point indicated: patch test 1, 2 weeks after DPC sensitization. Documented treatment: therapeutic diphenylcyclopropenone sensitization with weekly scalp DPC. Extraction of total RNA was performed on unfractionated whole blood.

This chain joins TRBV5-1 and TRBJ1-5; 8 positions match TRBD1. The source was whole blood, collected in connection with sensitization to the hapten diphenylcyclopropenone (DPC). The TCR sequence derives from a woman aged 45-65 years with alopecia areata. Some clones in this sample may be carry-over from other donors' samples. CDR3 protein: CASSWGTGDSNQPQHF. For the CDR3, the DNA is TGCGCCAGCAGCTGGGGGACAGGAGATAGCAATCAGCCCCAGCATTTT.